The 27 T cell receptor beta chains below all came from one sample that was sequenced in a study of vaccination and CD4 T cells after COVID-19 (dated by TCRdb to between 2021 and 2023). For these TCRs, the target antigens are not known. This sample's treatment or condition label indicates: roughly 10-day PBMC culture with coronavirus spike peptide pools or control peptides (ViraFEST assay). Library prep was done by PCR. The instrument given in TCRdb is Illumina iSeq 100. TCR sequencing of DNA from cultured CD4+ T cells used the Oncomine TCR Beta short-read assay at the Johns Hopkins FTIC core. The public sequencing data were trimmed at Q25 with fastp and processed into clonotypes with MiXCR by TCRdb, which kept only in-frame beta chains. Each entry is one CDR3 protein sequence, shown with its most common DNA and genes. The sample profile shows approximately 14,000 distinct CDR3 sequences; roughly 74% of them were found once. The ten top clones hold 15% to 20% of the sample.

The sequenced sample consisted of CD4+ T cells from blood, cultured in vitro. These receptors were taken from a human donor who had recovered from COVID-19.

Note on this clonotype: The junction and the germline gene differ at one end; a read error may be behind it. V usage is TRBV6-1 and J usage is TRBJ2-5; weak D call: TRBD1 (6 bases). The CDR3 contains 13 residues. Per the germline V gene, CDR1 is MNHNS and CDR2 is SASEGT. The CDR3 sequence is CASSHREGEAQYF. The DNA for the CDR3 is TGTGCCAGCAGCCACAGGGAAGGAGAGGCCCAGTACTTC.

This chain connects TRBV7-2 to TRBJ1-2; 8 nucleotides match TRBD1. The length of the CDR3 is 18 residues. Losses at the gene ends were 1 base for V and 4 bases for J; bases not matched to a gene: 14. Germline CDR1 SGHTA, CDR2 FQGNSA. This CDR3 reads CASSLDVCWDRSCYGYTF. For the CDR3, the DNA is TGTGCCAGCAGCTTAGACGTCTGTTGGGACAGGAGCTGCTATGGCTACACCTTC.

This clonotype was counted a single time. The CDR3 nucleotides read TGCAGTGCCCTAGCATTGGCAGATACGCAGTATTTT. Translation gives CSALALADTQYF. J is TRBJ2-3 and V is TRBV20-1, with D perhaps TRBD2 (5 bases). Germline assignment: CDR1 DFQATT and CDR2 SNEGSKA (reference sequence). The ends were cut back, 6 bases at V and 4 bases at J, with 11 bases in the middle. The CDR3 runs 12 residues.

The chain combines TRBV20-1 with TRBJ2-4; 7 bases align to TRBD1. The CDR3 is made up of 12 amino acids. CDR1 DFQATT and CDR2 SNEGSKA come from the germline V gene (reference sequence). J lost 6 bases, V lost 6 bases, and 5 bases had no gene match. The CDR3 DNA is TGCAGTGCCGGACAGGATTCAAACATTCAGTACTTC. Amino acids: CSAGQDSNIQYF.

The chain carries TRBV29-1 and TRBJ1-6; no clear D gene. This CDR3 has 14 residues. Germline-derived CDR1 and CDR2 are SQVTM and ANQGSEA. Trimming stripped 6 bases from V and 5 bases from J, with 14 bases between. CDR3 DNA: TGCAGCGTCTCTATAACGGAACATAATTCACCCCTCCACTTT. Its translation: CSVSITEHNSPLHF.

This CDR3 reads CASTNRGGSYNSPLHF. As DNA, the CDR3 is TGTGCCAGCACCAACCGGGGGGGTTCCTATAATTCACCCCTCCACTTT. The J gene is TRBJ1-6, the V gene TRBV6-1; TRBD1 is a possible D gene (5 bases). Trimming pared 7 bases from V and 1 base from J, leaving 14 bases between. This CDR3 has 16 residues. CDR1 MNHNS and CDR2 SASEGT come from the germline V gene.

The chain combines TRBV4-3 with TRBJ1-3; a weak D match, TRBD1 (6 bases). V shed 3 bases and J shed 2 bases, with 11 bases lying between them. This CDR3 is built from 15 residues. Germline CDR1 is LGHNA and CDR2 is YSLEER. The CDR3 DNA follows: TGCGCCAGCAGCCATCCCGGGACACCTGGAAACACCATATATTTT. Its translation: CASSHPGTPGNTIYF.

The V call is TRBV24-1, the J call TRBJ1-5, with D possibly being TRBD1 (5 bases). The CDR3 is 13 residues long. Trimming removed 0 bases at V and 7 bases at J, with 6 bases between. Germline V gene lookup returns CDR1 KGHDR and CDR2 SFDVKD. The CDR3 sequence: CATSDLQGQPQHF. The CDR3 nucleotides read TGTGCCACCAGTGATTTGCAGGGACAGCCCCAGCATTTT.

The gene calls are TRBV27 and TRBJ1-5, with a possible D match to TRBD1 (5 bases). The CDR3 runs 14 residues. Trimming took 6 bases from V and 5 from J, leaving 14 bases between them. Germline values: CDR1 MNHEY, CDR2 SMNVEV (reference sequence). In DNA, the CDR3 is TGTGCCAGCAGCGTCGACAGACGATATCAGCCCCAGCATTTT. Translating it yields CASSVDRRYQPQHF.

V usage is TRBV2 and J usage is TRBJ1-1; a possible D gene is TRBD1 (5 bases). The germline gives CDR1 SNHLY, CDR2 FYNNEI. V was trimmed by 6 bases and J by 10 bases, leaving 9 bases between them. The CDR3 contains 10 residues. The DNA of the CDR3 is TGTGCCAGCAGAGGGGTAGCAGCTTTCTTT. Protein sequence: CASRGVAAFF.

The chain couples TRBV7-2 to TRBJ2-5, with 7 bases that match TRBD2. Germline loops: CDR1 SGHTA, CDR2 FQGNSA. V lost 2 bases and J lost 4; bases outside the gene matches: 10. This CDR3 comprises 16 residues. The CDR3 sequence: CASSLWGGPPAETQYF. CDR3 nucleotide sequence: TGTGCCAGCAGCTTATGGGGGGGACCTCCGGCAGAGACCCAGTACTTC.

J is TRBJ1-6 and V is TRBV20-1; TRBD1 is a possible D gene (5 bases). Per the germline V gene, CDR1 is DFQATT and CDR2 is SNEGSKA (reference sequence). V dropped 1 base and J dropped 5 bases, with 12 bases sitting between them. CDR3 length: 15 residues. The DNA for the CDR3 is TGCAGTGCTAGAGGGGGACTGCCAAATAATTCACCCCTCCACTTT. Translation: CSARGGLPNNSPLHF.

About this clonotype: A junction boundary mismatches the germline segment, possibly from a read error. V usage is TRBV6-1 and J usage is TRBJ2-4; 7 bases fit TRBD1. The CDR3 extends over 19 amino acids. CDR1 is MNHNS and CDR2 is SASEGT in the germline V gene. The chain's CDR3 is CASNKTGLKLFLAKNIQHF. The CDR3 nucleotides are TGTGCCAGCAACAAGACAGGGTTAAAACTTTTTCTAGCCAAAAACATTCAGCACTTC.

The V and J genes are TRBV10-3 and TRBJ1-5; maybe TRBD1 (6 bases). Per the germline V gene, CDR1 is ENHRY and CDR2 is SYGVKD. The CDR3 loop spans 18 amino acids. V lost 0 bases and J lost 1, with 16 bases in between. The CDR3 DNA is TGTGCCATCAGTGAGTCGCTTTCCGGGGGCAGGAGCAATCAGCCCCAGCATTTT. Its translation: CAISESLSGGRSNQPQHF.

CDR3 DNA sequence: TGTGCCAGCAGTTTGGGACTAGCGGCCTTCTACGAGCAGTACTTC. Translating gives CASSLGLAAFYEQYF. The V gene is TRBV6-5, the J gene TRBJ2-7; 11 nucleotides match TRBD2. This CDR3 region has 15 residues. Germline trimming cut 4 bases from V and 3 bases from J; bases unmatched to any gene: 5. Germline CDR1 and CDR2: MNHEY and SVGAGI.

CDR3 in amino acids: CASRNPGGAFGGYTF. CDR3 DNA sequence: TGTGCCAGCAGAAACCCAGGGGGCGCCTTTGGTGGCTACACCTTC. This chain connects TRBV6-1 to TRBJ1-2, with 8 bases that match TRBD1. The trim removed 6 bases at V and 7 bases at J, leaving 13 bases unmatched. Germline CDR1 reads MNHNS; CDR2 reads SASEGT. The CDR3 is 15 residues long.

The chain combines TRBV6-2 or TRBV6-3 with TRBJ2-7; 9 bases agree with TRBD1. With 10 bases clipped from V and 6 bases from J, the junction kept 7 bases outside the gene matches. This CDR3 is 12 amino acids long. CDR1 is MNHEY, CDR2 SVGEGT, per germline. The CDR3 region has the DNA TGTGCCACCACGGGACAGGGCTGCGAGCAGTACTTC. Translation: CATTGQGCEQYF.

V gene TRBV6-1 combines with J gene TRBJ2-7; no clear D gene. With 10 bases removed from V and 4 bases from J, the gap between germline ends came to 20 bases. The CDR3 is 14 residues long. Per the germline V gene, CDR1 is MNHNS and CDR2 is SASEGT. CDR3 sequence (DNA): TGTGCCAACCAGAACAGTCCCTATGAATACGAGCAGTACTTC. This gives the protein CANQNSPYEYEQYF.

The V gene is TRBV7-9, the J gene TRBJ1-2; 8 bases are a match to TRBD1. Germline lookup yields CDR1 SEHNR and CDR2 FQNEAQ (reference sequence). This CDR3 spans 14 amino acids. The trim removed 5 bases at V and 8 bases at J, leaving 10 bases unmatched. CDR3 sequence: CASSLGQGQTGYTF. CDR3 nucleotide sequence: TGTGCCAGCAGCCTCGGACAGGGACAAACCGGCTACACCTTC.

The V gene is TRBV7-2, the J gene TRBJ1-2; D possibly corresponds to TRBD1 (6 bases). Per germline, CDR1 SGHTA and CDR2 FQGNSA. The CDR3 runs to 13 residues. With 3 bases removed from V and 5 bases from J, the gap between germline ends came to 10 bases. CDR3 residues: CASSFNREYGYTF. The DNA of the CDR3 is TGTGCCAGCAGCTTTAACAGGGAATATGGCTACACCTTC.

V and J are TRBV6-1 and TRBJ1-1; possibly TRBD1 for D (6 bases). Germline V CDR1 and CDR2: MNHNS, SASEGT. Trimming took 7 bases from V and 4 from J, leaving 16 bases between them. The CDR3 length is 14 residues. CDR3 in amino acids: CASTSLGGSTEAFF. CDR3 bases: TGTGCCAGCACCTCTCTAGGGGGGAGCACTGAAGCTTTCTTT.

The chain recombines TRBV20-1 with TRBJ2-7; 9 bases fit TRBD2. V lost 3 bases and J lost 7; bases outside the gene matches: 4. This CDR3 comprises 12 residues. Germline V gene sequence: CDR1 DFQATT, CDR2 SNEGSKA (reference sequence). CDR3 protein: CSARGSGSEQYF. In DNA form, the CDR3 reads TGCAGTGCTAGGGGTAGCGGGAGTGAGCAGTACTTC.

The chain employs TRBV27 and TRBJ1-5; TRBD1 aligns across 9 bases. Germline V gives CDR1 MNHEY, CDR2 SMNVEV (reference sequence). The trim removed 5 bases at V and 4 bases at J, leaving 6 bases unmatched. There are 15 residues in the CDR3. For the CDR3, the DNA is TGTGCCAGCAGTCTAAACAGGGGGCTGAATCAGCCCCAGCATTTT. Residues: CASSLNRGLNQPQHF.

This clonotype was detected once. The chain joins TRBV28 to TRBJ1-5; 11 bases match TRBD1. The CDR3 loop spans 15 amino acids. The V segment lost 2 bases and the J segment 7 bases; nucleotides outside the gene matches: 4. Per germline, CDR1 MDHEN and CDR2 SYDVKM. The CDR3 DNA reads as TGTGCCAGCAGTTTAGGGACAGGGGGTAGACAGCCCCAGCATTTT. Its translation is CASSLGTGGRQPQHF. The full variable domain, rest sourced from reference TRBV28 and TRBJ1-5, is DVKVTQSSRYLVKRTGEKVFLECVQDMDHENMFWYRQDPGLGLRLIYFSYDVKMKEKGDIPEGYSVSREKKERFSLILESASTNQTSMYLCASSLGTGGRQPQHFGDGTRLSIL.

The chain links TRBV6-1 to TRBJ2-7; the D gene is possibly TRBD2 (6 bases). This CDR3 is built from 14 residues. Trimming cost V 6 bases and J 7 bases, with 19 bases left between them. Germline V gene sequence: CDR1 MNHNS, CDR2 SASEGT. CDR3 sequence reads: CASRVIGGAGEQYF. The CDR3 nucleotides read TGTGCCAGCAGGGTTATAGGAGGGGCGGGGGAGCAGTACTTC.

This clonotype has just a few counts. The rearrangement links TRBV2 to TRBJ1-6; 8 positions agree with TRBD1. The V and J ends lost 7 bases and 7 bases, in that order; junction bases with no gene match: 3. The CDR3 totals 13 residues. Per the germline V gene, CDR1 is SNHLY and CDR2 is FYNNEI. The CDR3 DNA is TGTGCCAGCACCGACAGGGGCAATTCACCCCTCCACTTT. Its protein is CASTDRGNSPLHF. Using reference TRBV2 and TRBJ1-6 for the parts outside the CDR3, the full variable domain is EPEVTQTPSHQVTQMGQEVILRCVPISNHLYFYWYRQILGQKVEFLVSFYNNEISEKSEIFDDQFSVERPDGSNFTLKIRSTKLEDSAMYFCASTDRGNSPLHFGNGTRLTVT.

This chain links TRBV20-1 with TRBJ1-5; D ambiguous. The CDR3 has 14 amino acids. Deletions cut 6 bases from V and 5 bases from J, with 17 bases between. Looked up from germline, CDR1 is DFQATT and CDR2 is SNEGSKA (reference sequence). The CDR3 reads CSAPPGNRDQPQHF. The CDR3 DNA is TGCAGTGCACCCCCCGGGAATCGAGATCAGCCCCAGCATTTT.